The present T cell receptor beta chain was sequenced within a study of blood T cells in healthy people across ages. Study summary: When template switching was applied, about one barcoded beta molecule was captured per two T cells. Whole-study results and caveats: Unknown CMV status may confound age-related changes in expanded clones. The study found more naive CD4+ cells and higher diversity in long-lived than aged donors.

Germline V gives CDR1 MDHEN, CDR2 SYDVKM. The junction had 14 bases not matched to a gene; V was cut back by 3 bases and J by 8 bases. The length of the CDR3 is 17 residues. Peripheral blood, approximately 10 milliliters per donor, was collected. As concerns this clonotype: Its target is unknown.

A sample-barcoded 5' primer and a J-beta primer mix were used in a second PCR of roughly 7 to 12 cycles. TCRdb re-derived calls from the 5' RACE reads in MiXCR, one entry per CDR3 protein. The sample yields roughly 1,700,000 distinct CDR3 sequences, roughly 27% seen once. This TCR was recovered from a woman in her 30s in good health. The chain has TRBV28 and TRBJ2-1; 9 bases line up with TRBD2. Sequences were obtained from blood. The CDR3 loop is CASSFSGRGGRDDEQFF. The CDR3 DNA sequence: TGTGCCAGCAGTTTCTCAGGGCGGGGGGGCCGAGACGATGAGCAGTTCTTC.